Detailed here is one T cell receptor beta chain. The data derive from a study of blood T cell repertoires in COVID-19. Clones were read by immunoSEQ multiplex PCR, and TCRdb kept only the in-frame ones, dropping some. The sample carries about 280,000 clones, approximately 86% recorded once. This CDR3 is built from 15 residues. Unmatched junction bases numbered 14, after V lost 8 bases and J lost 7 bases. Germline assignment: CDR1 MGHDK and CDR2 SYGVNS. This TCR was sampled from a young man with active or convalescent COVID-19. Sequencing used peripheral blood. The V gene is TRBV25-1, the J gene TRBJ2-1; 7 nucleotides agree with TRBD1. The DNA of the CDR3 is TGTGCCAGCGACATCCGGGACAGTACTCTTAATGAGCAGTTCTTC. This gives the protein CASDIRDSTLNEQFF. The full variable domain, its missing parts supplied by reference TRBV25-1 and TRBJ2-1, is EADIYQTPRYLVIGTGKKITLECSQTMGHDKMYWYQQDPGMELHLIHYSYGVNSTEKGDLSSESTVSRIRTEHFPLTLESARPSHTSQYLCASDIRDSTLNEQFFGPGTRLTVL.